These 8 T cell receptor beta chains came from one sample sequenced in a study of control samples from healthy donors and cancer patients. Generated by immunoSEQ multiplex PCR, the TCRdb table keeps only in-frame clones and is missing some. The sample holds 150,000 to 180,000 clones, 94% seen once. The sample consisted of blood. The receptors were gathered from a man in his forties or fifties in good health.

V is TRBV25-1 and J is TRBJ1-6; D remains ambiguous. The V gene lost 6 bases and the J gene lost 1 base, with 7 bases spanning the gap. The CDR3 has 14 residues. Germline V gene sequence: CDR1 MGHDK, CDR2 SYGVNS. CDR3 protein: CASRMGSYNSPLHF. The CDR3 DNA reads TGTGCCAGCAGGATGGGGTCCTATAATTCACCCCTCCACTTT.

This chain joins TRBV7-9 and TRBJ2-1, with D hard to call. V shed 8 bases and J shed 0 bases, with 5 bases lying between them. The CDR3 runs to 12 residues. From germline, CDR1 is SEHNR and CDR2 FQNEAQ (reference sequence). Here the CDR3 DNA reads TGTGCCAGCGCCCCCTCCTACAATGAGCAGTTCTTC. This gives the protein CASAPSYNEQFF.

This clone has a single count. The chain links TRBV11-2 to TRBJ2-3; perhaps TRBD1 as D (6 bases). Deletions cut 8 bases from V and 3 bases from J, with 9 bases between. In germline, CDR1 is SGHAT, CDR2 FQNNGV. There are 12 residues in the CDR3. The CDR3 DNA reads TGTGCCAGCGCCGGACAGACAGATACGCAGTATTTT. This sequence encodes CASAGQTDTQYF.

The rearrangement joins TRBV6-2 or TRBV6-3 to TRBJ1-5, with D unresolved. V was cut by 3 bases and J by 4 bases, with 7 bases left in between. The V gene's germline CDR1 is MNHEY and CDR2 SVGEGT. CDR3 length: 13 residues. The CDR3 sequence: CASSYPLNQPQHF. The CDR3 nucleotides read TGTGCCAGCAGTTATCCTTTGAATCAGCCCCAGCATTTT.

The chain couples TRBV13 to TRBJ2-3, with a tentative D call TRBD2 (6 bases). From germline, CDR1 is PRHDT and CDR2 FYEKMQ (reference sequence). The CDR3 has 16 amino acids. Trimming pared 4 bases from V and 4 bases from J, leaving 18 bases between. This CDR3 is CASSSTIGAGADTQYF. Written as DNA, the CDR3 is TGTGCCAGCAGCTCCACCATTGGAGCGGGTGCAGATACGCAGTATTTT. Filled out from reference TRBV13 and TRBJ2-3, the complete variable domain reads AAGVIQSPRHLIKEKRETATLKCYPIPRHDTVYWYQQGPGQDPQFLISFYEKMQSDKGSIPDRFSAQQFSDYHSELNMSSLELGDSALYFCASSSTIGAGADTQYFGPGTRLTVL.

The chain couples TRBV5-6 to TRBJ1-4; D may be TRBD1 (5 bases). Germline V CDR1 and CDR2: SGHDT, YYEEEE. CDR3 length: 15 residues. The V end lost 1 base, the J end lost 1 base, and 8 bases lay between the germline ends. In DNA, the CDR3 is TGTGCCAGCAGCTTGAGCGGGGGAACTAATGAAAAACTGTTTTTT. It specifies CASSLSGGTNEKLFF. Looking up the rest from reference TRBV5-6 and TRBJ1-4 gives the full variable domain: DAGVTQSPTHLIKTRGQQVTLRCSPKSGHDTVSWYQQALGQGPQFIFQYYEEEERQRGNFPDRFSGHQFPNYSSELNVNALLLGDSALYLCASSLSGGTNEKLFFGSGTQLSVL.

V gene TRBV9 combines with J gene TRBJ2-7, with D tentatively TRBD1 (6 bases). The CDR3 runs 15 residues. CDR1 is SGDLS, CDR2 YYNGEE, per germline. Trimming removed 0 bases at V and 3 bases at J, with 13 bases between. The CDR3 spells CASSVAGQGFYEQYF. CDR3 DNA sequence: TGTGCCAGCAGCGTAGCCGGGCAGGGGTTCTACGAGCAGTACTTC.

V and J are TRBV18 and TRBJ1-2; D not resolved. The germline gives CDR1 KGHSH, CDR2 LQKENI. Between the trimmed V and J ends, which lost 4 bases and 1 base, there was a span of 19 bases. This CDR3 is built from 17 residues. As DNA, the CDR3 is TGTGCCAGCTCACTCTTCGAGCCCGAAATTCTTAACTATGGCTACACCTTC. This encodes CASSLFEPEILNYGYTF.